This TCR beta chain was profiled in a study of T cells in Graves' hyperthyroidism and ophthalmopathy (dated by TCRdb to the late 2010s). General notes on the study: Peripheral blood samples were taken at the time of initial diagnosis, prior to any treatment. An independent validation cohort of about 20 hyperthyroidism patients and roughly 16 patients who later progressed to ophthalmopathy tested prospective prediction of ophthalmopathy. The study also compared thyroid tissue and blood T-cell repertoires from several Graves' hyperthyroidism patients. The approximately 90 discovery patients were randomly split 7:3 into training and test sets. A discovery cohort of about a hundred patients, 43 with Graves' ophthalmopathy and approximately 57 with stable Graves' hyperthyroidism, was used to find distinguishing TCR V-J signatures. According to the paper, TCR Vbeta CDR3 sequencing was carried out on 135 peripheral blood samples, which came from about 45 ophthalmopathy, 75 or so hyperthyroidism and approximately 17 progressor patients. After sampling, hyperthyroidism patients received methimazole starting at 30 mg daily, and ophthalmopathy patients received high-dose intravenous methylprednisolone. The study at large found these results: Most expanded thyroid clonotypes (frequency above 0.001) were also detected in blood, suggesting blood repertoires may reflect thyroid immune responses. During validation, the model predicted progression to ophthalmopathy a median of approximately 7 months ahead of onset, with just under 71% sensitivity and more than 72% specificity. Sample size was not statistically predetermined, and investigators were not blinded to group allocation. In cross-validation, a model built on a 13 V-J signature told ophthalmopathy apart from stable hyperthyroidism with approximately 90% sensitivity and roughly 83% specificity, and in testing the same model reached 80%/75%.

This clonotype came up many times. It has no known antigen specificity. The input lacks base qualities; no much larger clone sits a single base away. Based on the germline V gene (reference sequence), the CDR1 and CDR2 sequences are DFQATT and SNEGSKA. Trimming costs V 0 bases and J 5 bases, and their ends lie 8 bases apart. The CDR3 spans 13 residues, from the cysteine through the phenylalanine. The DNA shown is the 39-base CDR3, in frame from base 1. The TCR beta CDR3 regions were amplified from RNA transcripts. A first-round RT-PCR of the TCR CDR3 used the HTBI primer set with the Qiagen OneStep RT-PCR kit. Libraries were constructed in a second round of multiplex PCR, after which size selection and purification were carried out. The libraries were sequenced on an Illumina HiSeq2000 using paired-end 100 bp reads. From the authors' description of their analysis: Raw data were processed with SOAPnuke, discarding reads with adapters, uncalled bases, mean Phred below 15, or no exact constant-primer or identifier match. High-quality paired reads were merged with COPE v1.2.5, and unique nucleotide sequences were defined as clonotypes. MiTCR v1.1 was used to align clonotypes to the IMGT TRBV, TRBD and TRBJ reference segments. Only V-J combinations with frequency above 0.0001, covering approximately 99% of repertoires, were analysed. The TCS score was defined as F50 (clonal expansion) divided by E x V (chaos), with BLOSUM62-based TCRdist calculated between CDR3 peptides within each V-J. Welch's t-statistics and random forest reduced around 520 V-J features to 13, which were used in a naive Bayes classifier (R e1071). The public reads were reprocessed in TCRdb via fastp at Q25 and MiXCR, keeping in-frame beta chains. Entries are consolidated by CDR3 protein sequence, retaining the most common genes and DNA. The V and J calls, along with clone size, are taken from TCRdb and not from the paper's own processing. The sample contains 250,000 to 300,000 distinct CDR3 sequences, about an eighth of them found a single time. The ten largest clones represent roughly 8.2% of the sample.

Graves' hyperthyroidism was defined as stable when no progression to ophthalmopathy occurred over 18 months of follow-up. Hyperthyroidism patients were newly diagnosed, with disease duration under 2 months, and aged 18 to 65 years. Exclusion was applied to patients with uncontrolled infections, other autoimmune diseases, pregnancy or lactation. Diagnoses were established on the basis of clinical symptoms, serum thyroxine and TRAb, thyroid ultrasound, and orbital computed tomography. Ficoll-Paque density gradient centrifugation was used to isolate PBMCs from around 9.1 ml of fresh peripheral blood. Trizol reagent was used to extract total RNA, and RNA quality was then checked on an Agilent 2100 Bioanalyzer.

Sequencing was done on a sample of blood. The TCR originated in a woman aged 40-49 years with Graves' hyperthyroidism. The chain is made from TRBV20-1 and TRBJ2-1, with the D assignment possibly TRBD1 or TRBD2, given 5 matching bases for each. The nucleotides read TGCAGTGCTAGAGACGGGACGAACAATGAGCAGTTCTTC. Its protein product is CSARDGTNNEQFF.